This record concerns one TCR beta chain sequence. Its antigen is not known. The record originates from a study of identical twins. Points from the study as a whole: Models underestimated how often monozygotic twins shared out-of-frame TCR alpha.

TCRdb processed the 5' RACE reads anew with MiXCR; each CDR3 protein has one entry. The sample consists of around 510,000 distinct CDR3 sequences, approximately 14% of them appearing once. These same records also appear under a second study, on yellow fever vaccine responses in identical twins.

Specimen: CD4+ T cells sorted from blood. This receptor was obtained from a woman aged 18 to 35 in good health.

The CDR3 coding sequence is TGCGCCAGCAGCTCACAGGGTCCGGAGACCCAGTACTTC. This sequence encodes CASSSQGPETQYF. The V gene is TRBV5-1, the J gene TRBJ2-5, with D perhaps TRBD1 (6 bases). Trimming took 3 bases from V and 5 from J, leaving 11 bases between them. CDR3 size: 13 residues. The germline gives CDR1 SGHRS, CDR2 YFSETQ.